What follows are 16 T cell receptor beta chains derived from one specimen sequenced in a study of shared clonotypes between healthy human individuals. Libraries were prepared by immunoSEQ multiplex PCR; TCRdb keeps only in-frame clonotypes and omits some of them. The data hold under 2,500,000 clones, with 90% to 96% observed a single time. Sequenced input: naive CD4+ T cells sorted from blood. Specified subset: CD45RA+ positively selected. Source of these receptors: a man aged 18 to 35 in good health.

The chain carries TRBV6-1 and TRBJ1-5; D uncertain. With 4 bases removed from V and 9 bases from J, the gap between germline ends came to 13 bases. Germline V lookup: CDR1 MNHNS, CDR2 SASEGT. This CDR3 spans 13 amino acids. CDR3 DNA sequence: TGTGCCAGCAGTGTAACTGTGAGGCTGCCCCAGCATTTT. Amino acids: CASSVTVRLPQHF.

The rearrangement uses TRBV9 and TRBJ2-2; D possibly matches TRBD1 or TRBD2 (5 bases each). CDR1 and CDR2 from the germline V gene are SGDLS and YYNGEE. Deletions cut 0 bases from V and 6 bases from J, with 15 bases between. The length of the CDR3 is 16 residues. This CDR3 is CASSVANGAGAGELFF. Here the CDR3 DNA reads TGTGCCAGCAGCGTAGCTAACGGGGCTGGGGCCGGGGAGCTGTTTTTT.

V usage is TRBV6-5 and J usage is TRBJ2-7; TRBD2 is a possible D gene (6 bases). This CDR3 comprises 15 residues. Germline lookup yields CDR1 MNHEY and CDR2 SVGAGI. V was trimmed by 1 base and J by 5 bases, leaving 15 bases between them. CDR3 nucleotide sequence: TGTGCCAGCAGTTACTTGGGCGGGGCCAACCACGAGCAGTACTTC. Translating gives CASSYLGGANHEQYF.

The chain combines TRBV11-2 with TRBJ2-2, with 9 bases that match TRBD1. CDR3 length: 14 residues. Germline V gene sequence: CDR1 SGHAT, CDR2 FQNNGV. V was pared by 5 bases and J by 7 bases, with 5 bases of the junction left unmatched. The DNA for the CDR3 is TGTGCCAGCAGCGCCAGGACAGGGGTCGGGGAGCTGTTTTTT. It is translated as CASSARTGVGELFF.

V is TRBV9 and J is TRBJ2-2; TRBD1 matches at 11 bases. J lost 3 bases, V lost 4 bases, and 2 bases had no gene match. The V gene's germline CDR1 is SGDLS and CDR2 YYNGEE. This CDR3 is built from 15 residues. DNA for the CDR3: TGTGCCAGCAGCCTGGGACAGGGGGACACCGGGGAGCTGTTTTTT. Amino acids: CASSLGQGDTGELFF.

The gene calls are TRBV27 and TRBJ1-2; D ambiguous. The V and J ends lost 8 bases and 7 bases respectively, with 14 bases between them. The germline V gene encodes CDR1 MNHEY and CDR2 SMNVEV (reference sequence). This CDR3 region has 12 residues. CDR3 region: CASSDGFSGYTF. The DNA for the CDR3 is TGTGCCAGCTCGGACGGGTTTTCTGGCTACACCTTC.

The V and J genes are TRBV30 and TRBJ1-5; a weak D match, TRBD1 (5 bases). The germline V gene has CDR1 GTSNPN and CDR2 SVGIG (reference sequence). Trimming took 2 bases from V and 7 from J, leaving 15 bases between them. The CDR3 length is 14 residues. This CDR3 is CAWSSFGGGQPQHF. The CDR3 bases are TGTGCCTGGAGTTCTTTTGGGGGTGGCCAGCCCCAGCATTTT.

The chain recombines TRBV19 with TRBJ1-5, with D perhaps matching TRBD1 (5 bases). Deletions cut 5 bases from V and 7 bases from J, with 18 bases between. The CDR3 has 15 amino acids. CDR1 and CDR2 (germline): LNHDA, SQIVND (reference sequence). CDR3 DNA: TGTGCCAGTAGTGAGATGGGGGGAGGACGCCAGCCCCAGCATTTT. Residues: CASSEMGGGRQPQHF.

The CDR3 loop reads CASSAGSGGPDTQYF. CDR3 coding DNA: TGCGCCAGCAGCGCGGGATCGGGGGGACCAGATACGCAGTATTTT. The chain is built from TRBV5-1 and TRBJ2-3; 7 bases fit TRBD2. The junction had 9 bases not matched to a gene; V was cut back by 4 bases and J by 4 bases. Germline lookup yields CDR1 SGHRS and CDR2 YFSETQ. The CDR3 covers 15 residues.

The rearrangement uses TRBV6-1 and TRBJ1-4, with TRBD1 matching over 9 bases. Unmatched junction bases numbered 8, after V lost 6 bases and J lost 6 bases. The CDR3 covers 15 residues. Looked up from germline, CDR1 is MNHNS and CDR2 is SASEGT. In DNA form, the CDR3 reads TGTGCCAGCAGCGTACTGTGGACAGGGGATGAAAAACTGTTTTTT. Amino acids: CASSVLWTGDEKLFF.

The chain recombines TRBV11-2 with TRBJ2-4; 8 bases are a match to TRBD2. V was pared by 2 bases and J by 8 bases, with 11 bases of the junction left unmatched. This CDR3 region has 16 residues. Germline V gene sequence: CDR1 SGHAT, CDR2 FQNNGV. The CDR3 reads CASSLSRGGQADIQYF. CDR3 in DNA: TGTGCCAGCAGCTTATCACGGGGGGGCCAGGCAGACATTCAGTACTTC.

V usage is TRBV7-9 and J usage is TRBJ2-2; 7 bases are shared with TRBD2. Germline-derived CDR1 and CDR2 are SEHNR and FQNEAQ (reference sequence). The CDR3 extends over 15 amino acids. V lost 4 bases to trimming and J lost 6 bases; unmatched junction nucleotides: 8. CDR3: CASSYVPLAAGELFF. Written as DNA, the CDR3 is TGTGCCAGCAGCTACGTCCCGCTAGCGGCCGGGGAGCTGTTTTTT. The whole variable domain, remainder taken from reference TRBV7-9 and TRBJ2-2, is DTGVSQNPRHKITKRGQNVTFRCDPISEHNRLYWYRQTLGQGPEFLTYFQNEAQLEKSRLLSDRFSAERPKGSFSTLEIQRTEQGDSAMYLCASSYVPLAAGELFFGEGSRLTVL.

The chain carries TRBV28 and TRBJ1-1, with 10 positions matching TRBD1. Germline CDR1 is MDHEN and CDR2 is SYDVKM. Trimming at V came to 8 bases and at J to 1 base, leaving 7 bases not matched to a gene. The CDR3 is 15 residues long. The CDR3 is CASLTRTGGNTEAFF. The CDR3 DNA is TGTGCCAGCTTGACCCGGACAGGGGGGAACACTGAAGCTTTCTTT.

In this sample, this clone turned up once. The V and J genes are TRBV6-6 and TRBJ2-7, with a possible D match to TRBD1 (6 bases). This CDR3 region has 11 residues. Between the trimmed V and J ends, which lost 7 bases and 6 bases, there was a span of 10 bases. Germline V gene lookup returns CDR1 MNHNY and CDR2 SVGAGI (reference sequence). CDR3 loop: CASTQGSEQYF. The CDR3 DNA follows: TGTGCCAGCACACAGGGCTCCGAGCAGTACTTC.

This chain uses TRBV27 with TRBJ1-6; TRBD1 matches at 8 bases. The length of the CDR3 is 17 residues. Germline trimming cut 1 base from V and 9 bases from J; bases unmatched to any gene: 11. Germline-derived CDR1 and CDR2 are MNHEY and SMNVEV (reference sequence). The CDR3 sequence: CASSLFSLDRVSSPLHF. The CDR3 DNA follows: TGTGCCAGCAGTTTATTTAGTCTGGACAGGGTGAGTTCACCCCTCCACTTT.

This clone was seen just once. The chain's CDR3 is CASSENGGGDTQYF. The CDR3 DNA follows: TGTGCCAGCAGTGAGAATGGGGGGGGAGATACGCAGTATTTT. V and J are TRBV6-4 and TRBJ2-3; 7 bases are a match to TRBD2. The CDR3 runs to 14 residues. Unmatched junction bases numbered 5, after V lost 3 bases and J lost 5 bases. CDR1 and CDR2 from the germline V gene are MRHNA and SNTAGT.